This T cell receptor (beta chain) was documented in a study of blood T cells in healthy people across ages. The amount of total RNA extracted per sample was at least 6 micrograms. Then a second PCR, running about 6 to 12 cycles, was carried out with a sample-barcoded 5' primer and a J-beta primer mix. TCRdb fed the 5' RACE reads into MiXCR, producing one record per CDR3 protein. The sample records 870,000 or so distinct CDR3 sequences, around 28% being singletons. Notes on the study in general: Observed TCR beta diversity showed a strong correlation with the percentage of naive T cells as measured by flow cytometry. Lack of knowledge of donor CMV status possibly confounded expanded clonotype changes.

This clonotype has ten or more counts. Its antigen is currently unknown. Source material: blood. The clonotype was recovered from a woman at least 80 years old in good health.

CDR3 coding DNA: TGTGCCAGCAGCTTAGAGGGAGGAATGGGTACCGGGGAGCTGTTTTTT. The encoded protein is CASSLEGGMGTGELFF. V usage is TRBV7-2 and J usage is TRBJ2-2; TRBD2 is a possible D gene (6 bases). Germline loops: CDR1 SGHTA, CDR2 FQGNSA. Deletions cut 1 base from V and 5 bases from J, with 14 bases between. The CDR3 length is 16 residues.